The rows below give T cell receptor beta chains drawn from one sample of a study of control samples from healthy donors and cancer patients. The data were produced by immunoSEQ multiplex PCR, yet TCRdb's version contains in-frame clones alone and is incomplete. The data hold 75,000 to 100,000 clones, with approximately 90% observed a single time. Sequenced input: blood. Source of these receptors: a woman between 50 and 59 years old in good health. Each CDR3 is given with its conserved first and last residue. Fields, in order: V gene, J gene, CDR3 protein.

V gene: TRBV7-9; J gene: TRBJ2-1; CDR3 protein: CASSSGAHSYNEQFF
V gene: TRBV7-2; J gene: TRBJ1-1; CDR3 protein: CASSLVPGAMNTEAFF
V gene: TRBV18; J gene: TRBJ1-6; CDR3 protein: CASSRDRSSYNSPLHF
V gene: TRBV29-1; J gene: TRBJ2-3; CDR3 protein: CSVEDPQGIDTQYF
V gene: TRBV28; J gene: TRBJ1-3; CDR3 protein: CASSSGRNTIYF
V gene: TRBV3-1/TRBV3-2; J gene: TRBJ1-4; CDR3 protein: CASSPRTEPNEKLFF
V gene: TRBV6-2/TRBV6-3; J gene: TRBJ2-5; CDR3 protein: CASSYRAGGEETQYF
V gene: TRBV11-3; J gene: TRBJ2-2; CDR3 protein: CASSRDPTRSGELFF
V gene: TRBV6-2/TRBV6-3; J gene: TRBJ2-5; CDR3 protein: CASSYGGWQETQYF
V gene: TRBV2; J gene: TRBJ2-6; CDR3 protein: CASIRDRHSGANVLTF
V gene: TRBV14; J gene: TRBJ1-1; CDR3 protein: CASSGWRGGNTEAFF
V gene: TRBV7-2; J gene: TRBJ2-7; CDR3 protein: CASSSGTGIPYEQYF
V gene: TRBV11-2; J gene: TRBJ2-7; CDR3 protein: CASSLGLAGHGIGEQYF
V gene: TRBV6-6; J gene: TRBJ1-3; CDR3 protein: CASVTGNGNTIYF
V gene: TRBV29-1; J gene: TRBJ2-7; CDR3 protein: CSVAGGQTSSYEQYF
V gene: TRBV6-2/TRBV6-3; J gene: TRBJ1-5; CDR3 protein: CASSYFNPDQPQHF
V gene: TRBV27; J gene: TRBJ2-5; CDR3 protein: CASSFRGGETQYF
V gene: TRBV7-2; J gene: TRBJ2-1; CDR3 protein: CASSARIAVNEQFF
V gene: TRBV25-1; J gene: TRBJ1-2; CDR3 protein: CASSGYYGYTF
V gene: TRBV24-1; J gene: TRBJ1-1; CDR3 protein: CATSAGGQGTEAFF